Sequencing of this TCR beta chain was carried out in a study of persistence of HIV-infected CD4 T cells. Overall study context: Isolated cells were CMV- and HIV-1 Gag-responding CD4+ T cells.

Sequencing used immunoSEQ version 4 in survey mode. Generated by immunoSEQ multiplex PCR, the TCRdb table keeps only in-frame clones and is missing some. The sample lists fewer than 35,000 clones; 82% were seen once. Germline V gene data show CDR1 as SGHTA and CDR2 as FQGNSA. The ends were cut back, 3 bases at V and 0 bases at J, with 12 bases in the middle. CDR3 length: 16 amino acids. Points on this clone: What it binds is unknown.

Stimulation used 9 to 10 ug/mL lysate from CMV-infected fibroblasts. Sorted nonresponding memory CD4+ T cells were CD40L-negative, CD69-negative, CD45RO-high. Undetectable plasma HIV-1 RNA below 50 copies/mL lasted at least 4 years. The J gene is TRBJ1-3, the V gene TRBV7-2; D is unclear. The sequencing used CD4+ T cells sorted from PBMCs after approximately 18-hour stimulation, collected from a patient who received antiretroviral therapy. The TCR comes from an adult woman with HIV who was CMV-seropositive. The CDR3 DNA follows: TGTGCCAGCAGCTTCGGCACGGTACGCTCTGGAAACACCATATATTTT. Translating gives CASSFGTVRSGNTIYF.